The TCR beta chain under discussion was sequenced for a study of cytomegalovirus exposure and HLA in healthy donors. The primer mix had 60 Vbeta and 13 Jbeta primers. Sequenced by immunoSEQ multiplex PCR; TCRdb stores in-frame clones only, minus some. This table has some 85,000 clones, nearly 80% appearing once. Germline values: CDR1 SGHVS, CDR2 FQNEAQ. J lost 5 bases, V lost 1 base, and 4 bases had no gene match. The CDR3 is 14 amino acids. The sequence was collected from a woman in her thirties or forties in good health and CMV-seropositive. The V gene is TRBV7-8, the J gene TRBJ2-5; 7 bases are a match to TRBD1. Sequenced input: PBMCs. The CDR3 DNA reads TGTGCCAGCAGCTTAGGACAGGGTGTGGAGACCCAGTACTTC. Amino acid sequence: CASSLGQGVETQYF.